This TCR beta chain was recovered during a study of T cell responses to AZD1222 COVID-19 vaccine. General study findings and limits: Repertoire sampling was restricted to post-peak T cell response timepoints.

As to this clone: Antigen: not known.

The V segment lost 0 bases and the J segment 0 bases; nucleotides outside the gene matches: 2. The CDR3 is 16 amino acids. Germline loops: CDR1 KGHSH, CDR2 LQKENI. Here immunoSEQ multiplex PCR was the method, and the copy in TCRdb shows in-frame clones only, minus some. The sample contains about 68,000 clones, approximately 90% of which appear only once. The source of this sequence is an adult in good health. The sample here was peripheral blood, taken on day 0 of AZD1222 vaccination. This chain links TRBV18 with TRBJ2-7; TRBD2 matches 10 bases. The CDR3 reads CASSPPIAGGSYEQYF. The CDR3 DNA follows: TGTGCCAGCTCACCACCGATAGCGGGGGGCTCCTACGAGCAGTACTTC.